Listed here are 9 T cell receptor beta chains from one sample, sequenced in a study of blood T cell repertoires in COVID-19. Assay used: immunoSEQ multiplex PCR; TCRdb lists only in-frame clones, some missing. Among almost 400,000 clones listed, around 89% were seen once. The sequencing input was PBMCs or T cells enriched from blood (not recorded which). These receptors were obtained from a woman aged 25-40 years with acute COVID-19.

The chain links TRBV7-2 to TRBJ2-5; D is perhaps TRBD2 (6 bases). Trimming removed 1 base at V and 2 bases at J, with 17 bases between. CDR3 size: 17 residues. CDR1 and CDR2 from the germline V gene are SGHTA and FQGNSA. This CDR3 reads CASSLGSSGRRQETQYF. The CDR3 DNA follows: TGTGCCAGCAGCTTAGGGTCTTCAGGGAGGAGGCAAGAGACCCAGTACTTC.

This chain joins TRBV24-1 and TRBJ2-7; 10 positions agree with TRBD1. Germline V CDR1 and CDR2: KGHDR, SFDVKD. With V trimmed by 4 bases and J by 6 bases, 5 bases remained unmatched. The CDR3 runs to 14 residues. CDR3: CATSDRDRGREQYF. For the CDR3, the DNA is TGTGCCACCAGTGACAGGGACAGGGGACGCGAGCAGTACTTC.

The chain couples TRBV6-2 or TRBV6-3 to TRBJ2-2, with unresolved D. V lost 2 bases, J lost 5 bases, and 6 bases lay in between. CDR1 MNHEY and CDR2 SVGEGT come from the germline V gene. CDR3 length: 13 residues. The CDR3 reads CASSYTLTGELFF. CDR3 coding DNA: TGTGCCAGCAGTTACACGCTAACCGGGGAGCTGTTTTTT.

The genes are TRBV9 and TRBJ2-3; 10 bases align to TRBD2. CDR1 is SGDLS and CDR2 is YYNGEE in the germline V gene. V dropped 4 bases and J dropped 0; count of bases not matched to a gene: 17. There are 20 residues in the CDR3. CDR3 residues: CASSLRTPVAGGHSTDTQYF. The CDR3 DNA follows: TGTGCCAGCAGCCTTAGGACCCCGGTAGCGGGGGGACACAGCACAGATACGCAGTATTTT.

Only a few counts were recorded for this clone. The chain links TRBV6-2 or TRBV6-3 to TRBJ2-7, with 15 bases that match TRBD2. CDR3 length: 21 residues. Germline V gene lookup returns CDR1 MNHEY and CDR2 SVGEGT. V was pared by 4 bases and J by 6 bases, with 22 bases of the junction left unmatched. In DNA, the CDR3 is TGTGCCAGCAGTTCGCAGCCGGGACTAGCGGGGGGACCCGCCTCCCGGGGCGAGCAGTACTTC. Translation gives CASSSQPGLAGGPASRGEQYF.

This clone was seen a handful of times. The chain has TRBV27 and TRBJ2-1; D uncertain. V was shortened by 6 bases and J by 0 bases, with 9 bases between the two germline ends. This CDR3 contains 14 residues. CDR1 MNHEY and CDR2 SMNVEV come from the germline V gene (reference sequence). The CDR3 nucleotides read TGTGCCAGCAGGTCATTGTCCTCCTACAATGAGCAGTTCTTC. Residues: CASRSLSSYNEQFF.

V and J are TRBV7-7 and TRBJ2-5, with 9 nucleotides matching TRBD1. The germline gives CDR1 SSHAT, CDR2 FNYEAQ (reference sequence). With V trimmed by 5 bases and J by 6 bases, 7 bases remained unmatched. There are 14 residues in the CDR3. The CDR3 DNA is TGTGCCAGCAGCCCGACAGGGGGAATGCAGACCCAGTACTTC. Translated: CASSPTGGMQTQYF. The whole variable domain, filled in from reference TRBV7-7 and TRBJ2-5, reads GAGVSQSPRYKVTKRGQDVTLRCDPISSHATLYWYQQALGQGPEFLTYFNYEAQPDKSGLPSDRFSAERPEGSISTLTIQRTEQRDSAMYRCASSPTGGMQTQYFGPGTRLLVL.

This chain uses TRBV7-6 with TRBJ1-3; D ambiguous. CDR3 length: 13 amino acids. The germline V gene has CDR1 SGHVS and CDR2 FNYEAQ. The V gene lost 5 bases and the J gene lost 4 bases, with 9 bases spanning the gap. The CDR3 DNA follows: TGTGCCAGCAGCCCGTCTGAGGGAAACACCATATATTTT. This gives the protein CASSPSEGNTIYF.

This clone was observed once. The chain links TRBV5-1 to TRBJ2-7, with 8 bases aligning to TRBD2. CDR3 length equals 15 residues. Germline-derived CDR1 and CDR2 are SGHRS and YFSETQ. The V and J ends lost 3 bases and 6 bases, in that order; junction bases with no gene match: 11. The CDR3 spells CASSSIAGRISEQYF. CDR3 DNA sequence: TGCGCCAGCAGCTCTATAGCGGGGAGGATCTCCGAGCAGTACTTC.